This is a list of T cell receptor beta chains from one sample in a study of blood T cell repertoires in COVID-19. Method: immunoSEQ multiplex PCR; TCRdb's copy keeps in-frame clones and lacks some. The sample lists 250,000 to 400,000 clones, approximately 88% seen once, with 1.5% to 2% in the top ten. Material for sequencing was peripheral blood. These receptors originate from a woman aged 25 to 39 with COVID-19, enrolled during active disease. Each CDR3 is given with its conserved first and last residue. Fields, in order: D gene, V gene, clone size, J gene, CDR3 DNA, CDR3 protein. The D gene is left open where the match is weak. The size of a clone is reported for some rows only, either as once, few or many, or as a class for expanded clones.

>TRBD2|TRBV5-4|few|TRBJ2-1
TGTGCCAGCAGCCTCGAGCGGGGGGGTTGGAATGAGCAGTTCTTC
CASSLERGGWNEQFF
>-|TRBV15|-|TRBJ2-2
TGTGCCACCAGAGGGTTCAATCTAGGGGGCGGGGAGCTGTTTTTT
CATRGFNLGGGELFF
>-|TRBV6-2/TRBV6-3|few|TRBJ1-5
TGTGCCAGCAGCTCCCGGGGGGGCATGATCAATCAGCCCCAGCATTTT
CASSSRGGMINQPQHF
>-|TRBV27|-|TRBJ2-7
TGTGCCAGCAGTTTAGTACTCACAGGGCCCTACGAGCAGTACTTC
CASSLVLTGPYEQYF
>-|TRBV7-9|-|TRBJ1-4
TGTGCCAGCAGCCTCCACCCGAAACCGGGACTCAAGAATGAAAAACTGTTTTTT
CASSLHPKPGLKNEKLFF
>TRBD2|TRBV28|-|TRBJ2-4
TGTGCCAGCAGCCCTCTAACAACTAGCGGGGGGAAAAACATTCAGTACTTC
CASSPLTTSGGKNIQYF
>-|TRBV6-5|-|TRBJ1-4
TGTGCCAGCAGTCTAGCAGGAGAAAATGAAAAACTGTTTTTT
CASSLAGENEKLFF
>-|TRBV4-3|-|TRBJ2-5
TGCGCCAGCAGCCAAGATCTTAAGCGCTTGACCCAGTACTTC
CASSQDLKRLTQYF
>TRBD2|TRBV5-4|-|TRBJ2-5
TGTGCCAGCAGCTACCGACCTTCTACTAGCGGTGCAAAAGAGACCCAGTACTTC
CASSYRPSTSGAKETQYF
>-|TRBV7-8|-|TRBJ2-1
TGTGCCAGCAGCCCAGAGGTCCGTTCCTACAATGAGCAGTTCTTC
CASSPEVRSYNEQFF
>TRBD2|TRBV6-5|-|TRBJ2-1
TGTGCCAGCGGATACCTAGCGGGGGCCTACAATGAGCAGTTCTTC
CASGYLAGAYNEQFF
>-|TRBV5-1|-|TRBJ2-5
TGCGCCAGCAGCCCTCTAGACAGCTACCAAGAGACCCAGTACTTC
CASSPLDSYQETQYF
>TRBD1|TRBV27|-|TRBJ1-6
TGTGCCAGCAGTCCGGACAGGGGCGGTTCGGCCCTCCACTTT
CASSPDRGGSALHF
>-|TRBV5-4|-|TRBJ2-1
TGTGCCTCGACCTGGAGCTCCTACAATGAGCAGTTCTTC
CASTWSSYNEQFF
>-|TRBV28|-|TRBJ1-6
TGTGCCAGCAGTCCCCAAATCGACATTGTGAGTTCACCCCTCCACTTT
CASSPQIDIVSSPLHF
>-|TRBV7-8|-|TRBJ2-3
TGTGCCAGCAGCAGTAGGGAAACGAGGGCAGATACGCAGTATTTT
CASSSRETRADTQYF
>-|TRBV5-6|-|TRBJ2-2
TGTGCCAGCAGCGCGTTAGGAACAGGCCGGACCGGGGAGCTGTTTTTT
CASSALGTGRTGELFF
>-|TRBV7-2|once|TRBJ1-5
TGTGCCAGCAGCGGCAGCATTCTTTCCGGGCAGCCCCAGCATTTT
CASSGSILSGQPQHF
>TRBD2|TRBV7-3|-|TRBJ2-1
TGTGCCAGCAGCCCCCAGCGGGGGGCCTGGAATGAGCAGTTCTTC
CASSPQRGAWNEQFF
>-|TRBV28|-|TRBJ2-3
TGTGCCAGTGGGTCAGGGAACACAGATACGCAGTATTTT
CASGSGNTDTQYF
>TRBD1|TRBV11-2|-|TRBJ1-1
TGTGCCAGCAGCTTAGATCCAGGGGGAGTAACTGAAGCTTTCTTT
CASSLDPGGVTEAFF
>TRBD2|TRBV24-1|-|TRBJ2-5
TGTGCCACCAGCGGGACTAGCGGGGACGGAGAGACCCAGTACTTC
CATSGTSGDGETQYF
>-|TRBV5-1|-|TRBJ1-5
TGCGCCAGCAGGTTGGATCTGAGCAATCAGCCCCAGCATTTT
CASRLDLSNQPQHF
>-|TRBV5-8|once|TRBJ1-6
TGTGCCAGCAGCTTGTGGCAGGCAAGTGCGTCACCCCTCCACTTT
CASSLWQASASPLHF
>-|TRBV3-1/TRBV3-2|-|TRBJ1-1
TGTGCCAGCAGCCCGTTCCAGGGTAAAGCTTTCTTT
CASSPFQGKAFF
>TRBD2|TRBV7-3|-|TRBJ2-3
TGTGCCAGCAGCTTATCCGGAGCGGGGGCCATCACAGATACGCAGTATTTT
CASSLSGAGAITDTQYF